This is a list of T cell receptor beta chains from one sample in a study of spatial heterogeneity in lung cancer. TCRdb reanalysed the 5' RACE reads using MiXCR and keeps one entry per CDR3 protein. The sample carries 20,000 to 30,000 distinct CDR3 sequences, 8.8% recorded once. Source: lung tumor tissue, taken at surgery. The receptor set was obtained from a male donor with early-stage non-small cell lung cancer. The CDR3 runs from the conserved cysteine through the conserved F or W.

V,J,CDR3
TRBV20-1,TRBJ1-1,CSAQMPYREGTEAFF
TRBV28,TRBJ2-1,CASSSPQGAGRDEQFF
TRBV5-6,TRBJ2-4,CASSLVRAENIQYF
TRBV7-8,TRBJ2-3,CASSLPGPSTDTQYF
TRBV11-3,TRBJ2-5,CASSSGTSGRSLQETQYF
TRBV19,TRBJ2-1,CASSIDIGLGDNEQFF
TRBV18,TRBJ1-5,CASSPSGVPYSNQPQHF
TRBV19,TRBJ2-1,CASSSPPSYNEQFF
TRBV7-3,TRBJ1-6,CASSLETVNSPLHF
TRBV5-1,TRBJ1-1,CASSPEGNVRGAFF
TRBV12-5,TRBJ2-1,CASGLPLGEQFF
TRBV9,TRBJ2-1,CASSVDLSYNEQFF
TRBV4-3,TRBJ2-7,CASSQDHRF
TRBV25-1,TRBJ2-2,CASTEGDTGELFF
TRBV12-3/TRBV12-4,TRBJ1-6,CASRKPSSYNSPLHF